This T cell receptor beta chain was obtained from a study of blood T cell repertoires in COVID-19. The overall study: The samples span acute and convalescent COVID-19 from the United States, Italy and Spain.

Original methodology: How many nucleated cells were present was estimated from reference gene primer amplification. Sequencing was performed with immunoSEQ multiplex PCR; in TCRdb, only in-frame clones are kept and a portion is missing. That table supplies the V and J calls and clone size; D and trimming were determined from the DNA. This table holds just over 150,000 clones, 70% to 85% found once. CDR1 SNHLY and CDR2 FYNNEI come from the germline V gene. The CDR3 length is 13 residues. V was trimmed by 3 bases and J by 4 bases, leaving 9 bases between them. The rearrangement uses TRBV2 and TRBJ1-2, with D perhaps TRBD1 (5 bases). Sequences were obtained from peripheral blood. The clonotype comes from a woman at least 80 years old with acute or convalescent COVID-19. DNA for the CDR3: TGTGCCAGCAGTGAGGGGCTGGGCTATGGCTACACCTTC. It translates to CASSEGLGYGYTF.